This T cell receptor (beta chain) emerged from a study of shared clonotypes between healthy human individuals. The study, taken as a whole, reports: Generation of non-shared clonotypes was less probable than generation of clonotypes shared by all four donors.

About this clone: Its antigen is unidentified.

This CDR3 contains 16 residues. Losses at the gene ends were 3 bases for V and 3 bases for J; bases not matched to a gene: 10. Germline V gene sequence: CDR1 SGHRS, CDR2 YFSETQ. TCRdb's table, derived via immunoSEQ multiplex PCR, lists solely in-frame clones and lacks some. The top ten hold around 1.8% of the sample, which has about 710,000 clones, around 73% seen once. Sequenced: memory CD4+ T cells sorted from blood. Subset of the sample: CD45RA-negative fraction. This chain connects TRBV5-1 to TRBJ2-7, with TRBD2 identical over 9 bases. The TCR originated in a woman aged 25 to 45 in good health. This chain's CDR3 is CASSSVASGIIYEQYF. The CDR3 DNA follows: TGCGCCAGCAGCTCCGTTGCTAGCGGGATAATCTACGAGCAGTACTTC.